This is a list of T cell receptor beta chains from one sample in a study of technical replicates of blood from a handful of donors. Sequencing was performed with immunoSEQ multiplex PCR; in TCRdb, only in-frame clones are kept and a portion is missing. The sample holds about 80,000 clones; 95% to 98% are singletons and the top ten take 0.2% to 0.25%. Sequencing was carried out using T cells isolated from PBMCs. The receptors originated from a human donor in good health. Each CDR3 is given without its conserved first and last residue. Fields, in order: V gene, J gene, CDR3 protein.

TRBV6-1,TRBJ1-2,ASSEGQEAYGYT
TRBV19,TRBJ1-5,ASRRQLPDQPQH
TRBV7-9,TRBJ1-1,ASSLQEGVVAF
TRBV6-1,TRBJ2-5,ASRPGQETQY
TRBV15,TRBJ1-1,ATSRDLGTAEAF
TRBV7-9,TRBJ1-4,ASSPYWTGRNEKLF
TRBV7-2,TRBJ1-4,ASSPTDRLDEKLF
TRBV2,TRBJ1-2,ASGRLSNGYT
TRBV9,TRBJ2-7,ASSVEQGVTSEQY
TRBV6-1,TRBJ2-3,ASSEAPRRTDTQY
TRBV11-2,TRBJ2-7,ASNSPGTGVYEQY
TRBV5-1,TRBJ2-1,ASSLEPSSDNEQF
TRBV5-6,TRBJ2-2,ASSGIAGGRDGELF
TRBV4-1,TRBJ2-1,ASSQGLAGYNEQF
TRBV19,TRBJ2-1,ASSIGYGLAVYNEQF
TRBV5-5,TRBJ2-7,ASSSRLAGIYEQY
TRBV5-1,TRBJ2-1,ASRLNTGTYYNEQF
TRBV29-1,TRBJ2-3,SVTSGSTDTQY
TRBV29-1,TRBJ2-7,SVDGHSGEQY
TRBV5-1,TRBJ2-2,ASSLPGTNTGELF
TRBV14,TRBJ2-1,ASSQLSENNEQF
TRBV28,TRBJ1-5,ASRVTGVSNQPQH
TRBV7-3,TRBJ2-7,ASRRLAGDREQY
TRBV7-9,TRBJ1-1,ASSPGLGTGRTEAF
TRBV14,TRBJ2-7,ASSYGTGAYEQY